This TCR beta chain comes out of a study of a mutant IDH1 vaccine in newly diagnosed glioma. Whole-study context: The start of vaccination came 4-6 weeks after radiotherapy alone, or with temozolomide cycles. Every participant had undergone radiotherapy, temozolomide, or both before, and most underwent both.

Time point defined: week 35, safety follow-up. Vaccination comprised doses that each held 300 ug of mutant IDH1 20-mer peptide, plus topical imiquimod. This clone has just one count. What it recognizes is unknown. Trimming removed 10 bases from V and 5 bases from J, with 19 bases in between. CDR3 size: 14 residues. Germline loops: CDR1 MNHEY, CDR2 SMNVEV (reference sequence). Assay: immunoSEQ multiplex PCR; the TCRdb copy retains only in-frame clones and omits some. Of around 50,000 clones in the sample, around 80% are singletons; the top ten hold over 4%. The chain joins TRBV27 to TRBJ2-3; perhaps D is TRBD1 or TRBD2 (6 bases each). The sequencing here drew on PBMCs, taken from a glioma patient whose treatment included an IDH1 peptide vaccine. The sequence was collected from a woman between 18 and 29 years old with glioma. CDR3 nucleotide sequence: TGTGCCACTACCTGGGGGGCGTCCCAAGATACGCAGTATTTT. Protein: CATTWGASQDTQYF.